The 2 T cell receptor beta chains below all came from one sample that was sequenced in a study of blood T cell repertoires in COVID-19. The assay was immunoSEQ multiplex PCR, and TCRdb's table has in-frame clones only and misses some. The profile shows roughly 100,000 clones, roughly 80% of them singletons. Source material: peripheral blood. The receptors originated from a woman aged 80 or over with acute or convalescent COVID-19.

The chain employs TRBV19 and TRBJ2-2; 12 bases agree with TRBD2. V trimming: 6 bases; J trimming: 4 bases; junction bases outside the gene matches: 6. Looked up from germline, CDR1 is LNHDA and CDR2 is SQIVND (reference sequence). The CDR3 spans 16 residues. The CDR3 DNA is TGTGCCAGTAGCACTAGCGGGAGGCTAGGCACCGGGGAGCTGTTTTTT. Translation: CASSTSGRLGTGELFF.

This clone was counted a single time. This chain uses TRBV7-2 with TRBJ1-4; 8 positions match TRBD1. The CDR3 contains 15 residues. Per the germline V gene, CDR1 is SGHTA and CDR2 is FQGNSA. After removal of 7 bases from V and 2 bases from J, the junction contained 6 bases not matched to a gene. The CDR3 DNA sequence: TGTGCCAGCACCCGACAGGGGCCGACTAATGAAAAACTGTTTTTT. Encoded protein: CASTRQGPTNEKLFF.